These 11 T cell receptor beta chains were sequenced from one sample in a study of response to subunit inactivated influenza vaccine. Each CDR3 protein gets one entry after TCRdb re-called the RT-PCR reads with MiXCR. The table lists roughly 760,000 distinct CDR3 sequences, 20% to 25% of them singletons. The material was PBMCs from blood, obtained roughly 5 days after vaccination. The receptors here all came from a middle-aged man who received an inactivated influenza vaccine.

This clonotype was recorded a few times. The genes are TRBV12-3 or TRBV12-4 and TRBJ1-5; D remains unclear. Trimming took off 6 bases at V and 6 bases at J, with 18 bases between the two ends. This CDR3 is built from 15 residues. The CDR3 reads CASRERESSGQPQHF. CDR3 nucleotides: TGTGCCAGCAGGGAACGGGAGTCATCGGGTCAGCCCCAGCATTTT.

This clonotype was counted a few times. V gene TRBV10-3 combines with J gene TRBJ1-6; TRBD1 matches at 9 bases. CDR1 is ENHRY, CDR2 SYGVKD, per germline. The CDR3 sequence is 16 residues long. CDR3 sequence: CDTSESSDRGRSPLHF. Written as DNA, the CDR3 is TGTGACACCAGTGAGTCTTCGGACAGGGGAAGATCACCCCTCCACTTT.

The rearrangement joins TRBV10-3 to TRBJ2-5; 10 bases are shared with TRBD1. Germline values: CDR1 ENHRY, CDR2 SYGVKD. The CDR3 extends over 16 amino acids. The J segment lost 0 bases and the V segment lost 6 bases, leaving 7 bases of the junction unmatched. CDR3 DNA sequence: TGTGCCATCAGGGGCTCCGGGACAGGGGACCAAGAGACCCAGTACTTC. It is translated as CAIRGSGTGDQETQYF.

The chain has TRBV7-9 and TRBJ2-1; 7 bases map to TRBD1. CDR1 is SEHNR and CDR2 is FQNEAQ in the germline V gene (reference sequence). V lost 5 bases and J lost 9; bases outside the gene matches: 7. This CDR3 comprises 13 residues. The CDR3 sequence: CASSPGQAGEQFF. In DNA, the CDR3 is TGTGCCAGCAGCCCCGGACAGGCTGGTGAGCAGTTCTTC.

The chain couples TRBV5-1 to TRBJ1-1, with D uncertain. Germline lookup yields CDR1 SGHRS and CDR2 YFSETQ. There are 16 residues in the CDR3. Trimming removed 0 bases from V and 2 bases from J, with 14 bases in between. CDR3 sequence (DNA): TGCGCCAGCAGCTTGGGTGGGAGGGTTTACAACACTGAAGCTTTCTTT. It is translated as CASSLGGRVYNTEAFF. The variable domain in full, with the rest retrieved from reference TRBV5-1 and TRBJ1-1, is KAGVTQTPRYLIKTRGQQVTLSCSPISGHRSVSWYQQTPGQGLQFLFEYFSETQRNKGNFPGRFSGRQFSNSRSEMNVSTLELGDSALYLCASSLGGRVYNTEAFFGQGTRLTVV.

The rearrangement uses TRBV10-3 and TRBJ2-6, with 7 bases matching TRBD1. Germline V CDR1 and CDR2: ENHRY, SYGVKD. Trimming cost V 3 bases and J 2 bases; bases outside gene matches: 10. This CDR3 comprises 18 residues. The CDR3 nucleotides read TGTGCCATCAGTGATCGGCCGGCAGGGGGTGCTGGGGCCAACGTCCTGACTTTC. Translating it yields CAISDRPAGGAGANVLTF.

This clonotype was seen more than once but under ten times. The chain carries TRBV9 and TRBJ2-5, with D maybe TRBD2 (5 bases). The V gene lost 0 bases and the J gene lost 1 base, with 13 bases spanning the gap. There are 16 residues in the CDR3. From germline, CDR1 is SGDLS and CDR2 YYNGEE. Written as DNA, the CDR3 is TGTGCCAGCAGCGTAGGAGGAGGTTCGGCCCAAGAGACCCAGTACTTC. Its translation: CASSVGGGSAQETQYF.

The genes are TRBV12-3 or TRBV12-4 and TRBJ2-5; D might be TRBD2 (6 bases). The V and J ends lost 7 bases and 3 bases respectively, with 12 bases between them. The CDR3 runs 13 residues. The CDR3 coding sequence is TGTGCCAGCACCGGGGGTGGAAAAGAGACCCAGTACTTC. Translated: CASTGGGKETQYF.

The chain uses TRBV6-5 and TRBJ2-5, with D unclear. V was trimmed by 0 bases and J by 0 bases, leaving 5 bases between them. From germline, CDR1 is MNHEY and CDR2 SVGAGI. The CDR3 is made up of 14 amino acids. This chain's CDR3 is CASSYSGYQETQYF. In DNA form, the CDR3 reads TGTGCCAGCAGTTACTCGGGCTACCAAGAGACCCAGTACTTC.

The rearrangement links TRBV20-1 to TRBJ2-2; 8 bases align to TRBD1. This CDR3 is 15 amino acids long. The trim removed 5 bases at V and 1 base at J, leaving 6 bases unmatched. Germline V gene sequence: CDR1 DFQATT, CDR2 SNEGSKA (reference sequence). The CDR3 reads CSADDGTGNTGELFF. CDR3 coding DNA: TGCAGTGCTGATGACGGGACAGGGAACACCGGGGAGCTGTTTTTT.

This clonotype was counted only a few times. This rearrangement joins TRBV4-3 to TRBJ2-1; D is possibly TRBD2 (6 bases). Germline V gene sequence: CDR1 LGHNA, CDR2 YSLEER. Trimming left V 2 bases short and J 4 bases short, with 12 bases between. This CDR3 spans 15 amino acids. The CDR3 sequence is CASSQSGATYNEQFF. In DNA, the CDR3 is TGCGCCAGCAGCCAATCGGGAGCCACGTACAATGAGCAGTTCTTC.